The T cell receptor beta chain described here comes from a study of T cell repertoires in cytomegalovirus infection (dated by TCRdb to between 2018 and 2021). About the investigation overall: Because public TCR beta signatures pointed to carriage of CMV infection together with the matching HLA type, the HLA type of each donor mattered for the analysis.

Sequencer: Illumina HiSeq 1500. TCRdb reran the public reads through fastp at Q25 and MiXCR, keeping productive beta chains. Merged by CDR3 protein, the rows form single entries marked with the most common genes and DNA. This sample gives hundreds of thousands of distinct CDR3 sequences in total; 30% to 40% of them show up just once. The ten largest clones add up to roughly an eighth of the sample. As for this clonotype: Its cognate antigen has yet to be identified. Per-nucleotide qualities are absent, and no much larger clonotype sits a single base away.

Overall study results and their limits: Cumulative frequency of public TCR beta family members discriminated carriers of CMV infection plus the relevant HLA type in this cohort and an independent 352-donor cohort. The ex vivo response was dominated by HLA-C-restricted CMV-specific TCR beta clonotypes, and the single most frequent clonotype in two of eight donors was supplied by these HLA-C-restricted clonotypes.

V is reduced by 7 bases and J by 2 bases, leaving a spacing of 14 bases between them. The CDR3 measures 13 amino acids from cysteine to phenylalanine. This entry keeps only the CDR3 DNA: 39 bases, framed from base 1. From the germline V gene, CDR1 is SQVTM and CDR2 is ANQGSEA. The receptor comes from a human donor in good health (CMV status not recorded). Some clones in this sample may be carry-over from other donors' samples. This chain is built from TRBV29-1 and TRBJ1-1; the D gene is not confidently resolved. Sequencing was carried out using PBMCs. CDR3 loop: CSAWVGFNTEAFF. The sequenced DNA is TGCAGCGCGTGGGTGGGTTTCAACACTGAAGCTTTCTTT. Here the CDR3 is joined to the reference TRBV29-1 and TRBJ1-1 genes, and the full variable domain is: SAVISQKPSRDICQRGTSLTIQCQVDSQVTMMFWYRQQPGQSLTLIATANQGSEATYESGFVIDKFPISRPNLTFSTLTVSNMSPEDSSIYLCSAWVGFNTEAFFGQGTRLTVV.